This T cell receptor (beta chain) was obtained from a study of post-analysis software for immune sequencing data. Whole-study findings and limits: TRBV5-6, TRBV5-1 and TRBV20-1 belonged to a set of roughly five TRBV segments that were more frequent in patients than controls.

Carried by the TCR beta cDNA libraries were unique molecular identifiers. MiXCR, run by TCRdb on the PCR reads, gives a single entry per CDR3 protein. This sample has fewer than 850,000 distinct CDR3 sequences, with 35% to 55% found just once. This CDR3 spans 14 amino acids. Germline V gene data show CDR1 as LGHNA and CDR2 as YSLEER. V lost 0 bases to trimming and J lost 10 bases; unmatched junction nucleotides: 8. The table lists this clonotype with a count of one. Its antigen is as yet unknown. This sequence originates from a girl aged 10 to 17 with multiple sclerosis. Sequencing was carried out using blood. The chain carries TRBV4-3 and TRBJ1-1; TRBD1 matches at 7 bases. CDR3 DNA sequence: TGCGCCAGCAGCCAAGAACAGGGGTCGGGGGGAGCTTTCTTT. It codes for CASSQEQGSGGAFF.